This TCR beta chain comes out of a study of cytomegalovirus exposure and HLA in healthy donors. The V gene lost 3 bases and the J gene lost 1 base, with 12 bases spanning the gap. The CDR3 sequence is 15 residues long. Germline V CDR1 and CDR2: GTSNPN, SVGIG (reference sequence). The PCR had 60 Vbeta and 13 Jbeta primers. Authors' data handling: Later work found 80 million or so unique TCR beta chains, with approximately 12 million shared. Assay: immunoSEQ multiplex PCR; the TCRdb copy retains only in-frame clones and omits some. V, J and clone size are those of that table, while D and trimming were read from the DNA. In the table there are 130,000 or so clones, roughly three quarters of which are singletons.

Sequenced sample: PBMCs. The TCR originated in a woman aged 55 to 70 in good health and CMV-seronegative. The chain uses TRBV30 and TRBJ2-2, with a tentative D call TRBD2 (5 bases). In DNA form, the CDR3 reads TGTGCCTGGAGACGGGTAGCGCGGAACACCGGGGAGCTGTTTTTT. This codes for CAWRRVARNTGELFF.